These 21 T cell receptor beta chains were all obtained from the same sample, sequenced in a study of graft-versus-host responses after intestinal transplantation (dated by TCRdb to the early 2020s). The library came from the immunoSEQ multiplex PCR assay. Drawn from immuneACCESS, this table holds only the in-frame rearrangements with V and J called that TCRdb kept. Clones are partly lost; checked studies trace under half to an unresolved V gene and leave the rest unexplained. This sample comprises tens of thousands of clones, around nine tenths of them detected only once. The leading ten clones occupy more than 7% of the sample. Taken with the paper, the label for time point translates to: cells obtained before transplantation from donor or recipient. These receptors are not linked to any known antigen. The material sequenced was unstimulated CD8+ T cells sorted from spleen or lymph node cells, taken before transplant. The receptors were sampled from a human donor who was the organ donor for an intestinal transplant.

The chain links TRBV28 to TRBJ1-6; no definite D call. Germline V gene data show CDR1 as MDHEN and CDR2 as SYDVKM. This CDR3 has 15 amino acids. V shed 7 bases and J shed 4 bases, with 14 bases lying between them. DNA of the CDR3: TGTGCCAGCAACCCTATGTCCTCGTATAATTCACCCCTCCACTTT. Protein product: CASNPMSSYNSPLHF.

This clone was observed once. V and J are TRBV6-6 and TRBJ1-1, with a tentative D call TRBD1 (5 bases). The V end was cut by 2 bases, the J end by 1 base, with 11 bases between. The CDR3 loop spans 15 amino acids. Germline CDR1 and CDR2: MNHNY and SVGAGI (reference sequence). The chain's CDR3 is CASSYGDSSNTEAFF. The CDR3 DNA sequence: TGTGCCAGCAGTTACGGGGACTCCTCGAACACTGAAGCTTTCTTT.

This clone was detected a few times. The V and J genes are TRBV28 and TRBJ2-7; TRBD2 matches 7 bases. The J segment lost 1 base and the V segment lost 7 bases, leaving 4 bases of the junction unmatched. The CDR3 runs to 13 residues. Germline V gene sequence: CDR1 MDHEN, CDR2 SYDVKM. The CDR3 loop reads CASKLGLSYEQYF. The DNA of the CDR3 is TGTGCCAGCAAGTTGGGACTATCCTACGAGCAGTACTTC.

V and J are TRBV30 and TRBJ2-1, with 7 nucleotides matching TRBD2. This CDR3 spans 12 amino acids. Germline values: CDR1 GTSNPN, CDR2 SVGIG (reference sequence). The CDR3 nucleotides read TGTGGTGCGGGGGACCCCTACAATGAGCAGTTCTTC. Translation gives CGAGDPYNEQFF. The whole variable domain, remainder taken from reference TRBV30 and TRBJ2-1, is SQTIHQWPATLVQPVGSPLSLECTVEGTSNPNLYWYRQAAGRGLQLLFYSVGIGQISSEVPQNLSASRPQDRQFILSSKKLLLSDSGFYLCGAGDPYNEQFFGPGTRLTVL.

The J gene is TRBJ1-5, the V gene TRBV19, with 7 bases identical to TRBD1. The CDR3 extends over 16 amino acids. Looked up from germline, CDR1 is LNHDA and CDR2 is SQIVND (reference sequence). The ends lost 5 bases at V and 5 bases at J; junction bases unmatched: 12. The CDR3 DNA reads as TGTGCCAGTAGTGGCAGGGGGAAAGGGGGGGATCAGCCCCAGCATTTT. Translation gives CASSGRGKGGDQPQHF.

The gene calls are TRBV29-1 and TRBJ2-7; D gene ambiguous. V lost 6 bases and J 3 bases, leaving 9 bases between the germline ends. Germline CDR1 is SQVTM and CDR2 is ANQGSEA. The CDR3 is 11 amino acids. CDR3 sequence reads: CSVEAHYEQYF. CDR3 DNA sequence: TGCAGCGTCGAGGCCCACTACGAGCAGTACTTC.

The CDR3 reads CAWTLTGGSDGYTF. The CDR3 DNA reads as TGTGCCTGGACCCTTACAGGGGGCTCCGATGGCTACACCTTC. The chain carries TRBV30 and TRBJ1-2; the match to TRBD1 covers 9 bases. The CDR3 is made up of 14 amino acids. The V segment lost 4 bases and the J segment 6 bases; nucleotides outside the gene matches: 9. The germline V gene encodes CDR1 GTSNPN and CDR2 SVGIG (reference sequence).

J is TRBJ1-2 and V is TRBV28; TRBD1 is a possible D gene (6 bases). In germline, CDR1 is MDHEN, CDR2 SYDVKM. There are 12 residues in the CDR3. The V and J ends lost 7 bases and 2 bases respectively, with 8 bases between them. The CDR3 bases are TGTGCCAGCACAGGGGTGAACTATGGCTACACCTTC. It is translated as CASTGVNYGYTF.

This clone was seen just once. The rearrangement links TRBV29-1 to TRBJ2-1; no firm D call. This CDR3 spans 11 amino acids. Germline values: CDR1 SQVTM, CDR2 ANQGSEA. V dropped 6 bases and J dropped 5 bases, with 8 bases sitting between them. The CDR3: CSVMDNNEQFF. For the CDR3, the DNA is TGCAGCGTCATGGATAACAATGAGCAGTTCTTC.

The chain couples TRBV6-1 to TRBJ2-1; 7 bases fit TRBD1. J gave up 3 bases and V 5 bases, and 1 base lay outside the gene matches. Germline V gene sequence: CDR1 MNHNS, CDR2 SASEGT. CDR3 length: 13 residues. The CDR3 protein is CASSRDSYNEQFF. The DNA of the CDR3 is TGTGCCAGCAGTCGGGACAGCTACAATGAGCAGTTCTTC.

V usage is TRBV27 and J usage is TRBJ1-5; no firm D call. The CDR3 has 13 amino acids. V lost 4 bases and J lost 3, with 7 bases in between. The germline CDR1 and CDR2 sequences are MNHEY and SMNVEV (reference sequence). The CDR3 nucleotides read TGTGCCAGCAGTTATGGAATCAATCAGCCCCAGCATTTT. It encodes CASSYGINQPQHF.

The chain joins TRBV6-5 to TRBJ2-5; D is possibly TRBD2 (6 bases). CDR1 and CDR2 (germline): MNHEY, SVGAGI. This CDR3 has 15 residues. The V and J ends lost 5 bases and 4 bases respectively, with 17 bases between them. The CDR3 loop reads CASSPLEGWGETQYF. CDR3 nucleotides: TGTGCCAGCAGTCCGTTGGAGGGCTGGGGAGAGACCCAGTACTTC.

A word on this clone: The germline gene is not matched at one end of the junction; a read error may be the cause. This chain links TRBV6-5 with TRBJ2-7; tentatively, D is TRBD2 (6 bases). The CDR3 is 11 amino acids. Germline V gene sequence: CDR1 MNHEY, CDR2 SVGAGI. The CDR3 DNA follows: TGTGCCAGCAGTTGGGACTCATCTAGGGACTTC. This encodes CASSWDSSRDF.

The J gene is TRBJ2-1, the V gene TRBV27, with TRBD1 matching over 7 bases. With V trimmed by 2 bases and J by 4 bases, 5 bases remained unmatched. There are 15 residues in the CDR3. Germline values: CDR1 MNHEY, CDR2 SMNVEV (reference sequence). The CDR3 loop reads CASSLGRTGYNEQFF. CDR3 sequence (DNA): TGTGCCAGCAGTTTAGGTCGGACAGGTTACAATGAGCAGTTCTTC.

This clone was counted only a few times. The V and J genes are TRBV6-5 and TRBJ2-3; D is unresolved. The ends were cut back, 0 bases at V and 0 bases at J, with 4 bases in the middle. The CDR3 is 14 residues long. Germline V gene data show CDR1 as MNHEY and CDR2 as SVGAGI. The DNA for the CDR3 is TGTGCCAGCAGTTACTCGACTAGCACAGATACGCAGTATTTT. It encodes CASSYSTSTDTQYF.

The chain couples TRBV29-1 to TRBJ2-1; 9 bases align to TRBD2. The CDR3 loop spans 13 amino acids. V lost 6 bases to trimming and J lost 5 bases; unmatched junction nucleotides: 5. The germline V gene encodes CDR1 SQVTM and CDR2 ANQGSEA. In nucleotides, the CDR3 is TGCAGCGTGATAGCGGGGGACAACAATGAGCAGTTCTTC. As protein: CSVIAGDNNEQFF.

The chain employs TRBV7-3 and TRBJ2-3, with no clear D. This CDR3 is built from 14 residues. Trimming removed 0 bases at V and 0 bases at J, with 4 bases between. Germline CDR1 and CDR2: SGHTA and FQGTGA. The CDR3 DNA reads as TGTGCCAGCAGCTTAACGGGCAGCACAGATACGCAGTATTTT. This sequence encodes CASSLTGSTDTQYF.

This CDR3 is CASRSPTHQETQYF. The CDR3 nucleotides read TGCGCCAGCAGATCCCCCACCCACCAAGAGACCCAGTACTTC. The V gene is TRBV10-2, the J gene TRBJ2-5; D gene uncertain. V was pared by 6 bases and J by 0 bases, with 11 bases between. The germline CDR1 and CDR2 sequences are WSHSY and SAAADI. The CDR3 covers 14 residues.

The chain links TRBV5-4 to TRBJ1-2; 11 bases fit TRBD1. Germline CDR1 and CDR2: SGHNT and YYREEE (reference sequence). Trimming took 1 base from V and 7 from J; bases not matched to a gene: 9. The CDR3 sequence is 16 residues long. CDR3 nucleotides: TGTGCCAGCAGCTTGTGGGGACAGGGGGAATCTTTTGGCTACACCTTC. Encoded protein: CASSLWGQGESFGYTF.

The rearrangement joins TRBV9 to TRBJ1-2, with a tentative D call TRBD1 (5 bases). Germline CDR1 reads SGDLS; CDR2 reads YYNGEE. The ends were cut back, 3 bases at V and 8 bases at J, with 17 bases in the middle. The CDR3 has 14 residues. CDR3: CASSDQDGTWGYTF. The DNA for the CDR3 is TGTGCCAGCAGCGACCAAGACGGGACGTGGGGCTACACCTTC.

This chain connects TRBV19 to TRBJ2-7, with D maybe TRBD1 (6 bases). The V gene's germline CDR1 is LNHDA and CDR2 SQIVND (reference sequence). This CDR3 region has 13 residues. The germline V and J ends were trimmed by 6 bases and 7 bases, with 16 bases remaining between them. For the CDR3, the DNA is TGTGCCAGTAGGGCGTGGACAGAAGGGGAGCAGTACTTC. It translates to CASRAWTEGEQYF.